The entry below describes one TCR beta chain. Its antigen is undetermined. The data were taken from a study of cytomegalovirus exposure and HLA in healthy donors. Overall study findings and caveats: Highest at DRB1 and lowest at HLA-C, TCR association rates differed among HLA loci in a later analysis. Later work found most CMV-associated TCR beta chains apparently HLA-restricted. Researchers reported in a later analysis that common viral pathogens appeared linked to several top clusters.

Researchers ran the PCR with 60 Vbeta and 13 Jbeta primers. Sequencing used immunoSEQ multiplex PCR; TCRdb keeps in-frame clones, though not all of them. The sample lists about 230,000 clones; 85% were seen once. CDR1 is SEHNR and CDR2 is FQNEAQ in the germline V gene (reference sequence). This CDR3 comprises 15 residues. V was trimmed by 4 bases and J by 5 bases, leaving 15 bases between them. The sequence came from a girl aged 2-10 years in good health and CMV-seronegative. The chain uses TRBV7-9 and TRBJ1-5; TRBD1 might be the D (5 bases). Sequencing was performed on PBMCs. The CDR3 nucleotides read TGTGCCAGCAGCTCAGATGGATGGGGGGATCAGCCCCAGCATTTT. Amino acids: CASSSDGWGDQPQHF.